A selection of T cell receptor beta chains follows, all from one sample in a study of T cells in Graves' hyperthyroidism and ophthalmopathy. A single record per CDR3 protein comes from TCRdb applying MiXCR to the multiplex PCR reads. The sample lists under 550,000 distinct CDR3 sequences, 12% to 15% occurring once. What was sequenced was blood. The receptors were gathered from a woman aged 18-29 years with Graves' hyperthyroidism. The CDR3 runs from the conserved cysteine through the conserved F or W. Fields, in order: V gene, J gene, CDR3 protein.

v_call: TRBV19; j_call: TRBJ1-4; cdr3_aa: CASNIREKLFF
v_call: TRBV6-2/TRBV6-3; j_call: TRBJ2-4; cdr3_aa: CASSPTGGMVAAKNIQYF
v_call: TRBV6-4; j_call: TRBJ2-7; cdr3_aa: CADGLASTYEQYF
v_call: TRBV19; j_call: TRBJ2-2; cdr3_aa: CASSIGRVRTGELFF
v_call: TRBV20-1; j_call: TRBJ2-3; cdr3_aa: CSAYTGTSGRAKDTQYF
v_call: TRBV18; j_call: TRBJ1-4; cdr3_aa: CASSPSLGGEKLFF
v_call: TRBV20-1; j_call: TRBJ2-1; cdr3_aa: CSAESGTSRNEQFF
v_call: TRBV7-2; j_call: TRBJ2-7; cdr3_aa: CASSLAGQSSPYEQYF
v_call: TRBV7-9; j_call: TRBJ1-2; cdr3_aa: CASSLIGGDYGYTF
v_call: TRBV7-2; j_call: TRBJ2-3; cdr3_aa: CASSLARTGTGGRGGTDTQYF
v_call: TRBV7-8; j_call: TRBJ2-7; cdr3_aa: CASSLGSSGRSPYEQYF
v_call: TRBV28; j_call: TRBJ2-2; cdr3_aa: CASSSWGAKNTGELFF
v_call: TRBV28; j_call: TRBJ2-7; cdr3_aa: CASSLGTVPGEQYF
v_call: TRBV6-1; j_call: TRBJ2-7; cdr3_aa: CASSEAVSYEQYF
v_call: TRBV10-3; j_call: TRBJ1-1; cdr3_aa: CAITPTGANTEAFF
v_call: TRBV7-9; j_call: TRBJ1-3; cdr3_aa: CASSLVLGHNSGNTIYF
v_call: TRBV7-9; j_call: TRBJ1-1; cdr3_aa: CASSLGGSTEAFF
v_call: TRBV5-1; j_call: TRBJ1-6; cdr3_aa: CASSLTTRSYNSPLHF
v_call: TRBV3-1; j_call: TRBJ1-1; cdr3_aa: CASSQGPRQGLPEAFF